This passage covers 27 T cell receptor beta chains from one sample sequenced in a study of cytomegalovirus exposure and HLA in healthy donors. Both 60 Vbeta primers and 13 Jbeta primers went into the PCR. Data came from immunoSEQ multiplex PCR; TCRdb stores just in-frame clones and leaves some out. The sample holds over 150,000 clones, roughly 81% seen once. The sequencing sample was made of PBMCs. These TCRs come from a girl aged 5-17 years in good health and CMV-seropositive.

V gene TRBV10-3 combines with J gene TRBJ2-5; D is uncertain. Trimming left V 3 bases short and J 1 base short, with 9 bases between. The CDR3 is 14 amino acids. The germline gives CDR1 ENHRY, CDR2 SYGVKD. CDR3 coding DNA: TGTGCCATCAGTGAATGGGCCAGCCAAGAGACCCAGTACTTC. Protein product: CAISEWASQETQYF.

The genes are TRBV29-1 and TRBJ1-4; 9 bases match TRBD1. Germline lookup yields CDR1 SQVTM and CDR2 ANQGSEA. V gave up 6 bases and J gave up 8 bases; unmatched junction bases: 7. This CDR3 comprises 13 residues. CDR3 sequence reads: CSVATGGEEKLFF. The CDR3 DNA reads TGCAGCGTGGCGACAGGGGGAGAAGAAAAACTGTTTTTT. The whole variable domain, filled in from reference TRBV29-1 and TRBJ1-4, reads SAVISQKPSRDICQRGTSLTIQCQVDSQVTMMFWYRQQPGQSLTLIATANQGSEATYESGFVIDKFPISRPNLTFSTLTVSNMSPEDSSIYLCSVATGGEEKLFFGSGTQLSVL.

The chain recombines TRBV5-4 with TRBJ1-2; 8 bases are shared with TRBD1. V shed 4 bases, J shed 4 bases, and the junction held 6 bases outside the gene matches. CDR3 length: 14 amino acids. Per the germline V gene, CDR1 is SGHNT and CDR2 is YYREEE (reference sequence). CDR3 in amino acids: CASSIGGQGYGYTF. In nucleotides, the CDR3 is TGTGCCAGCAGCATAGGAGGACAGGGCTATGGCTACACCTTC. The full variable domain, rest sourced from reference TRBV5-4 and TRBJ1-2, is ETGVTQSPTHLIKTRGQQVTLRCSSQSGHNTVSWYQQALGQGPQFIFQYYREEENGRGNFPPRFSGLQFPNYSSELNVNALELDDSALYLCASSIGGQGYGYTFGSGTRLTVV.

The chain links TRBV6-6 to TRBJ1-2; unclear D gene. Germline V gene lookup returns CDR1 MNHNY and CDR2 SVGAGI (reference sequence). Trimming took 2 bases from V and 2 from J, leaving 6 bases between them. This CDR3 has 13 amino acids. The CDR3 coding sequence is TGTGCCAGCAGTTACGGGCCCAACTATGGCTACACCTTC. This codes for CASSYGPNYGYTF.

CDR3 region: CASSPPRLGSGANVLTF. Written as DNA, the CDR3 is TGTGCCAGCAGTCCCCCGCGGCTCGGCTCTGGGGCCAACGTCCTGACTTTC. V gene TRBV25-1 combines with J gene TRBJ2-6; D is unclear. V was shortened by 5 bases and J by 0 bases, with 14 bases between the two germline ends. The germline CDR1 and CDR2 sequences are MGHDK and SYGVNS. The CDR3 extends over 17 amino acids. Combining the CDR3 with reference TRBV25-1 and TRBJ2-6 gives the whole variable domain EADIYQTPRYLVIGTGKKITLECSQTMGHDKMYWYQQDPGMELHLIHYSYGVNSTEKGDLSSESTVSRIRTEHFPLTLESARPSHTSQYLCASSPPRLGSGANVLTFGAGSRLTVL.

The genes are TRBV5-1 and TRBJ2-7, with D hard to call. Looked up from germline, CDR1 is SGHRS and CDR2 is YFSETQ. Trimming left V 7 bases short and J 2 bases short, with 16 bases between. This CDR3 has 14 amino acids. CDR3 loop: CASRNPGQTYEQYF. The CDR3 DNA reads TGCGCCAGCCGTAATCCAGGTCAGACCTACGAGCAGTACTTC.

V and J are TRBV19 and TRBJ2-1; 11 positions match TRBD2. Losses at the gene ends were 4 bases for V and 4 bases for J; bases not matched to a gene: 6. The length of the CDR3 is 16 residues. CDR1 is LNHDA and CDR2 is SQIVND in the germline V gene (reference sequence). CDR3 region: CASSTPLAGGYNEQFF. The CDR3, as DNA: TGTGCCAGTAGTACCCCCTTAGCGGGGGGGTACAATGAGCAGTTCTTC. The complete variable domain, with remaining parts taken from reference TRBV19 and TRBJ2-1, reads DGGITQSPKYLFRKEGQNVTLSCEQNLNHDAMYWYRQDPGQGLRLIYYSQIVNDFQKGDIAEGYSVSREKKESFPLTVTSAQKNPTAFYLCASSTPLAGGYNEQFFGPGTRLTVL.

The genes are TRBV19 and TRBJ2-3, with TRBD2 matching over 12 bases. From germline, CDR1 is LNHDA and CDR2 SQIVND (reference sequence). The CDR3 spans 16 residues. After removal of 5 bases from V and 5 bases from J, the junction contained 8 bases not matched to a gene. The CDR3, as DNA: TGTGCCAGTAGTCCCTCGACTAGCGGGGGAGTAGATACGCAGTATTTT. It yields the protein CASSPSTSGGVDTQYF.

CDR3 coding DNA: TGTGCCAGCAGTTTGGGGCAGGGTTGGGGCTATGGCTACACCTTC. It yields the protein CASSLGQGWGYGYTF. This chain uses TRBV28 with TRBJ1-2; D may be TRBD1 (5 bases). The CDR3 spans 15 residues. The V gene lost 3 bases and the J gene lost 4 bases, with 15 bases spanning the gap. Germline CDR1 reads MDHEN; CDR2 reads SYDVKM.

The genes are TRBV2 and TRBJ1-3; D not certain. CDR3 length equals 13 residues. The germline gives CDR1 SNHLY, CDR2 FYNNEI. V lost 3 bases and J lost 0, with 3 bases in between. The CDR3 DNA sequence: TGTGCCAGCAGTGAGCGCTCTGGAAACACCATATATTTT. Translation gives CASSERSGNTIYF.

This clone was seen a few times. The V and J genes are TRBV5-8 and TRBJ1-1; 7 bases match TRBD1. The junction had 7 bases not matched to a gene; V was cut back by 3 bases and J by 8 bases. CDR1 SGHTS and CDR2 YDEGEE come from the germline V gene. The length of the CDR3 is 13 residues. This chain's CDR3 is CASSWDSNLEAFF. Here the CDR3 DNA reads TGTGCCAGCAGCTGGGACAGTAACCTCGAAGCTTTCTTT.

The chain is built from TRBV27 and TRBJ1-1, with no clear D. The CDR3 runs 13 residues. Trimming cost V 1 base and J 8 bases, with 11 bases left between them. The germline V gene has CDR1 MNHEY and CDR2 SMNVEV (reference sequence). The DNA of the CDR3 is TGTGCCAGCAGTTTATACAGTTCGTCGGAAGCTTTCTTT. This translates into CASSLYSSSEAFF.

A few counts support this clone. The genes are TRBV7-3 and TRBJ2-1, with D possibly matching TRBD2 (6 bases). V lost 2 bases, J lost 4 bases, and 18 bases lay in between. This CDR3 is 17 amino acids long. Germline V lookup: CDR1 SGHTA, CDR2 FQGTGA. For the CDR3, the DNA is TGTGCCAGCAGCTTACGCGGCGGGGACGTCCGTTACAATGAGCAGTTCTTC. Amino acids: CASSLRGGDVRYNEQFF.

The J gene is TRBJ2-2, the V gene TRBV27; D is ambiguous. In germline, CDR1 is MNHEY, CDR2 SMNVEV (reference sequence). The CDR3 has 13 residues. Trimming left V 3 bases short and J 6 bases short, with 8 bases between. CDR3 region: CASSFYQSGELFF. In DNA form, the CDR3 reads TGTGCCAGCAGTTTTTATCAGTCCGGGGAGCTGTTTTTT.

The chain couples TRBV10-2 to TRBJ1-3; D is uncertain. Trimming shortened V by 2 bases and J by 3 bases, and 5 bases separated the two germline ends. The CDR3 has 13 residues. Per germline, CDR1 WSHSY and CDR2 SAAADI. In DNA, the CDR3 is TGCGCCAGCAGTGAGACGGGTGGAAACACCATATATTTT. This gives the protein CASSETGGNTIYF.

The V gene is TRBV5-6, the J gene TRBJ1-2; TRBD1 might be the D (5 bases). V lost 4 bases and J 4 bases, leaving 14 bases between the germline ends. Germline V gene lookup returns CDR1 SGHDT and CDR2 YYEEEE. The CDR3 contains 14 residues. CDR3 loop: CASSISGTSYGYTF. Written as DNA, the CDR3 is TGTGCCAGCAGCATAAGCGGGACCTCCTATGGCTACACCTTC. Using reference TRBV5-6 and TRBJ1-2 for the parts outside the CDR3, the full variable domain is DAGVTQSPTHLIKTRGQQVTLRCSPKSGHDTVSWYQQALGQGPQFIFQYYEEEERQRGNFPDRFSGHQFPNYSSELNVNALLLGDSALYLCASSISGTSYGYTFGSGTRLTVV.

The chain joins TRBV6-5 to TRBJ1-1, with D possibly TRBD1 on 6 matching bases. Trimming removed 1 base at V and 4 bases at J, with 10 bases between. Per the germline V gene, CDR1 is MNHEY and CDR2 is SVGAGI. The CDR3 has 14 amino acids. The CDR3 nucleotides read TGTGCCAGCAGTTACTATACACAGGGCACTGAAGCTTTCTTT. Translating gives CASSYYTQGTEAFF.

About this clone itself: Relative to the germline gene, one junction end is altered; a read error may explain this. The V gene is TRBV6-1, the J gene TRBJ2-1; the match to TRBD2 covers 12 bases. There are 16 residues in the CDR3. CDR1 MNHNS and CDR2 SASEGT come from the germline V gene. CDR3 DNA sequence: TGTGCCAGCAGTGAAGCGCATGGGCCTAGCGGGGGGGGTGTTGTCTTC. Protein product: CASSEAHGPSGGGVVF.

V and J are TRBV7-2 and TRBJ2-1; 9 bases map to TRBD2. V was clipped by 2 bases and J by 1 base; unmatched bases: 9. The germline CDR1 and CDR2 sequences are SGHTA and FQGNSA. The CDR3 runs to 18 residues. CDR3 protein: CASSLTVAGGPSYNEQFF. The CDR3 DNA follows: TGTGCCAGCAGCTTAACCGTGGCGGGGGGGCCATCCTACAATGAGCAGTTCTTC.

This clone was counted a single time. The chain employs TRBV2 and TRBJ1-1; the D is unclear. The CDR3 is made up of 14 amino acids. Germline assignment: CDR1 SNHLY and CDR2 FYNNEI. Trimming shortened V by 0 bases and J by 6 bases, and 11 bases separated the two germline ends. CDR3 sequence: CASSEALPVPEAFF. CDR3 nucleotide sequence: TGTGCCAGCAGTGAAGCGCTTCCGGTACCTGAAGCTTTCTTT. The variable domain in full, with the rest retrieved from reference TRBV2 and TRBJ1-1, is EPEVTQTPSHQVTQMGQEVILRCVPISNHLYFYWYRQILGQKVEFLVSFYNNEISEKSEIFDDQFSVERPDGSNFTLKIRSTKLEDSAMYFCASSEALPVPEAFFGQGTRLTVV.

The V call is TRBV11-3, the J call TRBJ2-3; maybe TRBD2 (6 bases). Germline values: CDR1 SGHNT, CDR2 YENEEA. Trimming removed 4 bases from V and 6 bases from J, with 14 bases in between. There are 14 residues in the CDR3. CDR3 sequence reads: CASSSAWAGDTQYF. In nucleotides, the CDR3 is TGTGCCAGCAGCTCGGCGTGGGCGGGGGATACGCAGTATTTT.

CDR3 residues: CASSFSAGARYEQYF. Here the CDR3 DNA reads TGTGCCAGCAGCTTTTCCGCGGGGGCGAGATACGAGCAGTACTTC. V and J are TRBV7-2 and TRBJ2-7, with D possibly matching TRBD2 (7 bases). Germline V gives CDR1 SGHTA, CDR2 FQGNSA. The CDR3 loop spans 15 amino acids. The V end was cut by 3 bases, the J end by 4 bases, with 16 bases between. Supplemented by reference TRBV7-2 and TRBJ2-7, the full variable domain reads GAGVSQSPSNKVTEKGKDVELRCDPISGHTALYWYRQSLGQGLEFLIYFQGNSAPDKSGLPSDRFSAERTGGSVSTLTIQRTQQEDSAVYLCASSFSAGARYEQYFGPGTRLTVT.

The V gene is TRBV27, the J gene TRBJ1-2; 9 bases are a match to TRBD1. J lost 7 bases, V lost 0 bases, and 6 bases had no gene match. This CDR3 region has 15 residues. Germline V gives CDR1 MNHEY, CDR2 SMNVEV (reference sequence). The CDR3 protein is CASSLSVGQGTGYTF. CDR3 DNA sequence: TGTGCCAGCAGTTTATCGGTCGGACAGGGGACTGGCTACACCTTC.

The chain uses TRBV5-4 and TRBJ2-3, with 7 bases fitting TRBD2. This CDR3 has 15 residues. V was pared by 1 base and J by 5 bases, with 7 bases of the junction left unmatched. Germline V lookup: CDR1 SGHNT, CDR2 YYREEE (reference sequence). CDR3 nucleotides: TGTGCCAGCAGCTTGATGGTAGCGGGCCGAGATACGCAGTATTTT. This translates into CASSLMVAGRDTQYF.

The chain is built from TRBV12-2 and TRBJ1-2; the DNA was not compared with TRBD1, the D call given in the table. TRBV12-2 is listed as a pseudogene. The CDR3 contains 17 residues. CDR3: CASRSNTTGQGSYGYTF. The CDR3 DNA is TGTGCAAGTCGCTCCAATACTACGGGACAGGGCTCTTATGGCTACACCTTC.

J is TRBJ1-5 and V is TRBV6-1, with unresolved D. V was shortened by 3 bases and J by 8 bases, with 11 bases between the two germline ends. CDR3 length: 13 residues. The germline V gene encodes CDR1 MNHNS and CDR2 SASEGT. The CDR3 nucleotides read TGTGCCAGCAGTGACATCCTAGCTGAGCCCCAGCATTTT. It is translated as CASSDILAEPQHF.

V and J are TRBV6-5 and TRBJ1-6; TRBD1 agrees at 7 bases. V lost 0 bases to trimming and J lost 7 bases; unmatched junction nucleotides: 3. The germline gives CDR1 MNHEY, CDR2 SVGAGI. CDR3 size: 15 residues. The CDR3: CASSYSDRRNSPLHF. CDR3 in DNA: TGTGCCAGCAGTTACTCGGACAGGAGAAATTCACCCCTCCACTTT.